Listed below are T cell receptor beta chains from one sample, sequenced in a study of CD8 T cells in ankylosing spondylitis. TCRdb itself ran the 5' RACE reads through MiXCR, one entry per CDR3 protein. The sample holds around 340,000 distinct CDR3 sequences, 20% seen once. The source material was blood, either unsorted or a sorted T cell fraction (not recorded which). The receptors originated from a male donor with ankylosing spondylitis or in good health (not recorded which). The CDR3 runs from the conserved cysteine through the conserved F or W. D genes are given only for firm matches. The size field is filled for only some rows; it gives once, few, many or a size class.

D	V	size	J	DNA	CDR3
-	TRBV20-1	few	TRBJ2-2	TGCAGTGCTAGGAGCTCGTCATCCACCGGGGAGCTGTTTTTT	CSARSSSSTGELFF
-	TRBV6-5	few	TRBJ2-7	TGTGCCAGCAGTTACTACGGGCCTGCCTACGAGCAGTACTTC	CASSYYGPAYEQYF
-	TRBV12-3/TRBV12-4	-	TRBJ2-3	TGTGCCAGCAGTTTAGCCCCTACCCAGGATACGCAGTATTTT	CASSLAPTQDTQYF
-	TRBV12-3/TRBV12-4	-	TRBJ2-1	TGTGCCAGCAGTTTAGCCTTTGGGGGGAATGAGCAGTTCTTC	CASSLAFGGNEQFF
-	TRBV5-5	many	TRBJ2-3	TGTGCCAGCAGTTACGACTTGTCCACAGATACGCAGTATTTT	CASSYDLSTDTQYF
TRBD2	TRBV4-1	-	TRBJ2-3	TGCGCCAGCAGCCCACTAGCGGGGGGGTTCACAGATACGCAGTATTTT	CASSPLAGGFTDTQYF
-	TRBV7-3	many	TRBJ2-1	TGTGCCAGCAGCCCCTGGGGGAGCTCCTACAATGAGCAGTTCTTC	CASSPWGSSYNEQFF
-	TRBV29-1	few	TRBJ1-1	TGCAGCGTTGAAGGAGAGACTTACTTGAACACTGAAGCTTTCTTT	CSVEGETYLNTEAFF
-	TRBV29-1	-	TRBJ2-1	TGCAGCGCCGACCTCCCGCAGGGTATTTTCGATGAGCAGTTCTTC	CSADLPQGIFDEQFF
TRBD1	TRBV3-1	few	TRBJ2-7	TGTGCCAGCAGCTCCCCGGGACAGGGTGTCCACGAGCAGTACTTC	CASSSPGQGVHEQYF
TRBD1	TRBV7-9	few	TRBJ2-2	TGTGCCAGCAGCCCAGGGGGCTACGAGGAGCTGTTTTTT	CASSPGGYEELFF
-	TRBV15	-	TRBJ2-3	TGTGCCACCAGCAGAGCCAGGGTTAGCACAGATACGCAGTATTTT	CATSRARVSTDTQYF
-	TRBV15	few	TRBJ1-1	TGTGCCACCAGCACCAGCGTAAACACTGAAGCTTTCTTT	CATSTSVNTEAFF
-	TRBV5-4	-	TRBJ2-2	TGTGCCAGCAGCTCCGACGCGTTGACTGTACCCGGGGAGCTGTTTTTT	CASSSDALTVPGELFF
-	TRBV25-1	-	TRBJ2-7	TGTGCCAGCAGTGAATATGACAGCTACGAGCAGTACTTC	CASSEYDSYEQYF
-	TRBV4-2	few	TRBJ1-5	TGTGCCAGCAGCCCCATGGGGCATCAGCCCCAGCATTTT	CASSPMGHQPQHF
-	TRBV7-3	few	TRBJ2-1	TGTGCCAGCAGCTTAATCGGCAACTCCTACAATGAGCAGTTCTTC	CASSLIGNSYNEQFF
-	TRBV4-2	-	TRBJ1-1	TGTGCCAGCAGCCAAGATCTTGAGCCCCTGGGCACTGAAGCTTTCTTT	CASSQDLEPLGTEAFF
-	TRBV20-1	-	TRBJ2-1	TGCAGTGCTAGAGATAAGAAACGAACGGAAAACAATGAGCAGTTCTTC	CSARDKKRTENNEQFF
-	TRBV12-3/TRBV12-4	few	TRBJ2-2	TGTGCCAGCAGCCCAGTCAGGGACACCGGGGAGCTGTTTTTT	CASSPVRDTGELFF